These 29 T cell receptor beta chains were sequenced from one sample in a study of control samples from healthy donors and cancer patients. Profiling relied on immunoSEQ multiplex PCR, and the TCRdb table lists in-frame clones only, not all of them. Among some 410,000 clones, about nine tenths were seen once, and the ten largest hold around 6.4%. Sequencing was carried out using PBMCs. Receptors were obtained from a man aged 35-49 years with head and neck cancer.

In DNA form, the CDR3 reads TGTGCCAGCAGTCGAGATCAGGGGGCGGCCTACGAGCAGTACTTC. Translated, it gives CASSRDQGAAYEQYF. V usage is TRBV6-2 or TRBV6-3 and J usage is TRBJ2-7, with 8 bases aligning to TRBD1. V trimming: 5 bases; J trimming: 2 bases; junction bases outside the gene matches: 8. Germline lookup yields CDR1 MNHEY and CDR2 SVGEGT. CDR3 length equals 15 residues.

This clone was recorded once. The chain is built from TRBV19 and TRBJ1-5; 8 bases are a match to TRBD1. V dropped 5 bases and J dropped 6; count of bases not matched to a gene: 6. Germline values: CDR1 LNHDA, CDR2 SQIVND (reference sequence). The CDR3 extends over 14 amino acids. CDR3 amino acids: CASSGTGESQPQHF. The CDR3, as DNA: TGTGCCAGTAGTGGGACAGGAGAAAGTCAGCCCCAGCATTTT.

The genes are TRBV24-1 and TRBJ2-3, with D perhaps TRBD1 or TRBD2 (6 bases each). V was shortened by 5 bases and J by 2 bases, with 13 bases between the two germline ends. Germline V CDR1 and CDR2: KGHDR, SFDVKD. The CDR3 contains 15 residues. The CDR3 DNA sequence: TGTGCCACCAGTGCCGGGGGCCCACTCACAGATACGCAGTATTTT. Protein product: CATSAGGPLTDTQYF.

This chain connects TRBV6-6 to TRBJ2-7; D may be TRBD2 (5 bases). The V and J ends lost 8 bases and 6 bases respectively, with 11 bases between them. The germline V gene has CDR1 MNHNY and CDR2 SVGAGI (reference sequence). The CDR3 is 11 amino acids. CDR3 loop: CASRLASEQYF. CDR3 bases: TGTGCCAGCCGGCTAGCTTCCGAGCAGTACTTC.

This clone was detected once. As DNA, the CDR3 is TGTGCCAGCAGCTTCACCCAGAAGATGTACGAGCAGTACTTC. Amino acid sequence: CASSFTQKMYEQYF. V is TRBV7-9 and J is TRBJ2-7; no clear D. CDR3 length equals 14 residues. Between the trimmed V and J ends, which lost 3 bases and 4 bases, there was a span of 13 bases. Germline V gene sequence: CDR1 SEHNR, CDR2 FQNEAQ (reference sequence).

The V call is TRBV13, the J call TRBJ2-1; 10 bases match TRBD2. V lost 7 bases to trimming and J lost 0 bases; unmatched junction nucleotides: 3. This CDR3 comprises 15 residues. Looked up from germline, CDR1 is PRHDT and CDR2 is FYEKMQ (reference sequence). CDR3 nucleotide sequence: TGTGCCAGCAACGGACTAGCGGCCTCCTACAATGAGCAGTTCTTC. This translates into CASNGLAASYNEQFF. Full variable domain (rest looked up from reference TRBV13 and TRBJ2-1): AAGVIQSPRHLIKEKRETATLKCYPIPRHDTVYWYQQGPGQDPQFLISFYEKMQSDKGSIPDRFSAQQFSDYHSELNMSSLELGDSALYFCASNGLAASYNEQFFGPGTRLTVL.

CDR3 coding DNA: TGTGCCAGCTCACCACGACAGTGGGATGGCTACACCTTC. Its translation: CASSPRQWDGYTF. This sequence joins TRBV18 and TRBJ1-2; D perhaps matches TRBD1 (5 bases). Per the germline V gene, CDR1 is KGHSH and CDR2 is LQKENI. Trimming removed 1 base at V and 6 bases at J, with 9 bases between. CDR3 size: 13 residues.

In its sample, this clone was seen once. The chain is built from TRBV10-3 and TRBJ2-3, with 8 bases identical to TRBD1. Germline trimming cut 6 bases from V and 2 bases from J; bases unmatched to any gene: 7. From germline, CDR1 is ENHRY and CDR2 SYGVKD. The CDR3 runs to 15 residues. The CDR3 loop is CAISEKDRATDTQYF. CDR3 bases: TGTGCCATCAGCGAAAAGGACAGGGCCACAGATACGCAGTATTTT.

The genes are TRBV30 and TRBJ2-1, with 13 bases aligning to TRBD2. The V and J ends lost 4 bases and 10 bases, in that order; junction bases with no gene match: 4. Germline V gene sequence: CDR1 GTSNPN, CDR2 SVGIG (reference sequence). This CDR3 has 13 amino acids. CDR3 sequence (DNA): TGTGCCTGGAAACTAGCGGGGGGGAAAGAGCAGTTCTTC. Protein: CAWKLAGGKEQFF.

This chain links TRBV2 with TRBJ1-1; D not certain. The germline V gene has CDR1 SNHLY and CDR2 FYNNEI. V shed 3 bases and J shed 1 base, with 6 bases lying between them. The length of the CDR3 is 13 residues. The CDR3 spells CASSDRRNTEAFF. For the CDR3, the DNA is TGTGCCAGCAGTGACAGGAGGAACACTGAAGCTTTCTTT.

This CDR3 reads CASMVVSGSYEQYF. CDR3 DNA sequence: TGCGCCAGCATGGTGGTGTCAGGCTCCTACGAGCAGTACTTC. J is TRBJ2-7 and V is TRBV5-1; D unclear. The germline V and J ends were trimmed by 6 bases and 0 bases, with 13 bases remaining between them. In germline, CDR1 is SGHRS, CDR2 YFSETQ. CDR3 size: 14 residues.

V usage is TRBV18 and J usage is TRBJ2-7; D uncertain. The CDR3 loop spans 15 amino acids. Trimming removed 4 bases from V and 1 base from J, with 14 bases in between. Germline CDR1 reads KGHSH; CDR2 reads LQKENI. CDR3 protein: CASSLGPGPSYEQYF. CDR3 DNA sequence: TGTGCCAGCTCACTTGGACCCGGCCCGTCCTACGAGCAGTACTTC.

CDR3 protein: CASRINWENTEAFF. CDR3 in DNA: TGTGCCAGCAGAATAAATTGGGAGAACACTGAAGCTTTCTTT. The chain links TRBV6-6 to TRBJ1-1; D remains unclear. The length of the CDR3 is 14 residues. The V gene's germline CDR1 is MNHNY and CDR2 SVGAGI (reference sequence). V lost 6 bases and J lost 1, with 12 bases in between.

The chain employs TRBV30 and TRBJ2-6, with a tentative D call TRBD2 (5 bases). V dropped 1 base and J dropped 4 bases, with 11 bases sitting between them. The CDR3 sequence is 15 residues long. Germline assignment: CDR1 GTSNPN and CDR2 SVGIG (reference sequence). The CDR3 loop is CAWSGMGRGANVLTF. The CDR3 coding sequence is TGTGCCTGGAGTGGGATGGGGAGAGGGGCCAACGTCCTGACTTTC. The variable domain in full, completed from reference TRBV30 and TRBJ2-6, reads SQTIHQWPATLVQPVGSPLSLECTVEGTSNPNLYWYRQAAGRGLQLLFYSVGIGQISSEVPQNLSASRPQDRQFILSSKKLLLSDSGFYLCAWSGMGRGANVLTFGAGSRLTVL.

The chain recombines TRBV4-3 with TRBJ2-5; maybe TRBD1 (6 bases). The CDR3 extends over 16 amino acids. With 4 bases removed from V and 5 bases from J, the gap between germline ends came to 20 bases. Germline V gene lookup returns CDR1 LGHNA and CDR2 YSLEER. DNA of the CDR3: TGCGCCAGCAGCCCCTGGGGGCAGGGAGTCGCGGAGACCCAGTACTTC. As protein: CASSPWGQGVAETQYF.

The rearrangement joins TRBV11-2 to TRBJ2-7; 7 bases are shared with TRBD1. The length of the CDR3 is 13 residues. Germline lookup yields CDR1 SGHAT and CDR2 FQNNGV. J gave up 2 bases and V 5 bases, and 3 bases lay outside the gene matches. For the CDR3, the DNA is TGTGCCAGCAGCCCAGACAGGGCCTACGAGCAGTACTTC. Protein sequence: CASSPDRAYEQYF.

This chain links TRBV11-2 with TRBJ1-1, with a weak D call TRBD1 (5 bases). V was pared by 1 base and J by 1 base, with 10 bases between. The CDR3 is 15 amino acids. Germline assignment: CDR1 SGHAT and CDR2 FQNNGV. The CDR3 spells CASSLVAGGNTEAFF. For the CDR3, the DNA is TGTGCCAGCAGCTTAGTTGCGGGGGGGAACACTGAAGCTTTCTTT.

For the CDR3, the DNA is TGCGCCAGCAGCGGCGCAGGGGCTAATTCACCCCTCCACTTT. Its translation is CASSGAGANSPLHF. The chain combines TRBV4-1 with TRBJ1-6, with D perhaps TRBD1 (6 bases). V dropped 5 bases and J dropped 6 bases, with 11 bases sitting between them. Germline V gene data show CDR1 as MGHRA and CDR2 as YSYEKL. The CDR3 runs to 14 residues.

V gene TRBV28 combines with J gene TRBJ2-7, with TRBD2 matching 11 bases. J gave up 2 bases and V 3 bases, and 3 bases lay outside the gene matches. CDR3 length: 15 amino acids. The V gene's germline CDR1 is MDHEN and CDR2 SYDVKM. CDR3 coding DNA: TGTGCCAGCAGTTTCAGACTAGCGGGGCCCTACGAGCAGTACTTC. It encodes CASSFRLAGPYEQYF.

The chain joins TRBV5-1 to TRBJ1-6; D uncertain. The germline V and J ends were trimmed by 4 bases and 10 bases, with 12 bases remaining between them. The germline V gene has CDR1 SGHRS and CDR2 YFSETQ. The CDR3 is 13 amino acids. DNA of the CDR3: TGCGCCAGCAGCCCCGTGGAGACCTCACCCCTCCACTTT. Translation gives CASSPVETSPLHF.

V and J are TRBV21-1 and TRBJ1-5; the listed D gene, TRBD1, was not tested against the DNA. TRBV21-1 is given as a pseudogene. The CDR3 runs to 15 residues. The CDR3 DNA reads as TGTGCCAGCACAAAAGGGGGTTATAGCAATCAGCCCCAGCATTTT. This sequence encodes CASTKGGYSNQPQHF.

Turning to this clone: At one of its ends the junction is not consistent with the germline gene, which may arise from a read error. The rearrangement joins TRBV7-7 to TRBJ2-2; D ambiguous. The CDR3 loop spans 14 amino acids. Germline V gene data show CDR1 as SSHAT and CDR2 as FNYEAQ (reference sequence). DNA of the CDR3: TGTGCTAGCAGCTTAGCTAGTAATACCGGGGAGCTGTTTTTT. It codes for CASSLASNTGELFF.

This clone was counted once. The J gene is TRBJ2-7, the V gene TRBV5-1, with D perhaps matching TRBD2 (6 bases). The V end was cut by 2 bases, the J end by 2 bases, with 11 bases between. CDR3 length: 14 residues. Per the germline V gene, CDR1 is SGHRS and CDR2 is YFSETQ. This chain's CDR3 is CASSFGTGTYEQYF. The CDR3 nucleotides are TGCGCCAGCAGCTTCGGGACTGGTACCTACGAGCAGTACTTC.

This clone was detected many times. The rearrangement uses TRBV15 and TRBJ1-4; TRBD1 agrees at 8 bases. The CDR3 loop spans 12 amino acids. The germline V gene encodes CDR1 LNHNV and CDR2 YYDKDF (reference sequence). J gave up 8 bases and V 5 bases, and 1 base lay outside the gene matches. Written as DNA, the CDR3 is TGTGCCACCAGCGCAGGGGGCGAAAAACTGTTTTTT. Protein product: CATSAGGEKLFF.

This clone is a singleton in its sample. The rearrangement links TRBV28 to TRBJ2-7; D is tentatively TRBD1 or TRBD2 (5 bases each). The CDR3 contains 12 residues. Trimming left V 7 bases short and J 4 bases short, with 11 bases between. Germline CDR1 reads MDHEN; CDR2 reads SYDVKM. CDR3 DNA sequence: TGTGCCAGCAAGAGTGGGGGTTACGAGCAGTACTTC. Amino acids: CASKSGGYEQYF.

This clone was detected once. The V and J genes are TRBV24-1 and TRBJ2-3; 11 bases map to TRBD2. This CDR3 is 17 amino acids long. V lost 5 bases and J lost 5; bases outside the gene matches: 11. Germline V gene data show CDR1 as KGHDR and CDR2 as SFDVKD. CDR3 amino acids: CATSVGATSGAIDTQYF. The CDR3 DNA reads TGTGCCACCAGTGTCGGGGCGACTAGCGGGGCGATAGATACGCAGTATTTT.

This chain connects TRBV18 to TRBJ1-5; a possible D gene is TRBD1 (5 bases). CDR1 is KGHSH and CDR2 is LQKENI in the germline V gene. The length of the CDR3 is 14 residues. Trimming removed 3 bases from V and 7 bases from J, with 13 bases in between. The CDR3 bases are TGTGCCAGCTCACCTCCAGGGCTGGACCAGCCCCAGCATTTT. Translated, it gives CASSPPGLDQPQHF. Drawing the rest from reference TRBV18 and TRBJ1-5, the complete variable domain is NAGVMQNPRHLVRRRGQEARLRCSPMKGHSHVYWYRQLPEEGLKFMVYLQKENIIDESGMPKERFSAEFPKEGPSILRIQQVVRGDSAAYFCASSPPGLDQPQHFGDGTRLSIL.

V and J are TRBV12-3 or TRBV12-4 and TRBJ1-1; a weak D match, TRBD1 (5 bases). This CDR3 contains 13 residues. Trimming left V 2 bases short and J 8 bases short, with 12 bases between. The CDR3: CASSLRVGPEAFF. The CDR3 coding sequence is TGTGCCAGCAGTTTACGAGTGGGGCCCGAAGCTTTCTTT.

The chain has TRBV7-2 and TRBJ2-1; 12 bases match TRBD2. CDR3 length: 16 residues. V lost 4 bases to trimming and J lost 6 bases; unmatched junction nucleotides: 7. Germline CDR1 is SGHTA and CDR2 is FQGNSA. This CDR3 is CASSSQLAGGGNEQFF. The CDR3 DNA reads TGTGCCAGCAGCTCCCAACTAGCGGGGGGAGGCAATGAGCAGTTCTTC.